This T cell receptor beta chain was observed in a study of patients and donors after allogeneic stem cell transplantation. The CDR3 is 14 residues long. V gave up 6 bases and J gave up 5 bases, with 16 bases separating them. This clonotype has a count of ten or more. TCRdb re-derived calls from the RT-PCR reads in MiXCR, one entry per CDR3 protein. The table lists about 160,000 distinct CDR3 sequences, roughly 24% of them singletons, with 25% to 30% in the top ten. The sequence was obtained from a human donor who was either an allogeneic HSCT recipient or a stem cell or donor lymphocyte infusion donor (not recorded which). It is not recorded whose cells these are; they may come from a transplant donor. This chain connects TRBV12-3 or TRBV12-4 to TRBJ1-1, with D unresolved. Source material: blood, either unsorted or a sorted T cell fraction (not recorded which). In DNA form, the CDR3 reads TGTGCCAGCAGGCAATTGCTCTGGAAAACTGAAGCTTTCTTT. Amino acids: CASRQLLWKTEAFF.